The source of this TCR beta chain is a study of blood T cell repertoires in COVID-19 (TCRdb year 2020). Regarding the research as a whole: Collaborator samples came from the United States, Italy and Spain and covered acute and convalescent phases of COVID-19. The material from the prospective study consisted of cDNA or gDNA derived from T cells, B-cell-depleted T cells, or PBMCs. Deeply sampled blood TCRbeta repertoires from subjects exposed to, actively infected with, or recovered from COVID-19 were included in the dataset. The repertoires were released in a freely available public database meant as a resource for research on the immune response to SARS-CoV-2. The samples were drawn from two sources: the first 160 participants of the ongoing ImmuneRACE study, and some 1,300 subjects contributed by 6 global collaborators. A de-identified subject ID, COVID-19 status, age in years and sex were almost always included in the sample metadata. HLA class I and class II types, where available, came from metadata supplied by the sample provider rather than from assay-based typing. Study-wide conclusions, independent of this receptor: The quantity of clinical and demographic metadata differed by source and by participant and was supplied without curation.

V ends up 2 bases short and J 2 bases short, with an unmatched junction base count of 4. The germline V gene provides CDR1 SGDLS and CDR2 YYNGEE. The CDR3 numbers 16 residues from cysteine through phenylalanine. Of all the DNA, just the CDR3 is kept, 48 bases in frame from base 1. Points on this clone: No cognate antigen has been identified for it. The input lacks base qualities; no much larger clone sits a single base away.

At one collaborating source in Seattle, patients were enrolled during active infection and were followed longitudinally through the course of disease. Whole blood was collected in K2EDTA tubes by collaborating institutions according to the institutions' own protocols. For TCRbeta analysis, collaborators shipped samples in one of three forms: frozen whole blood, isolated PBMCs, or DNA extracted from either of those sample types. TCRbeta CDR3 regions were amplified from genomic DNA by means of the immunoSEQ Assay, a bias-controlled multiplex PCR. The paper's processing steps were these. The number of nucleated cells in each sample was estimated from the amplification of reference gene primers within the assay. Sequence reads were collapsed and filtered to measure the absolute abundance of every unique TCRbeta CDR3 rearrangement. For each sample, productive Simpson clonality was calculated by taking the square root of Simpson's diversity index across productive rearrangements. What TCRdb holds here is the immuneACCESS table cut down to in-frame rearrangements. Part of the clones is not present; checked against another copy, under half of the missing clones reflect an unresolved V gene, and the others are unexplained. The V and J calls and clone size were taken over from that table, and D and trimming were inferred from the DNA. This sample lists 100,000 to 150,000 clones; around 88% were detected once. Jointly, the top ten make up around 4.5% of the sample.

The rearrangement joined TRBV9 to TRBJ1-3; 10 middle bases align to TRBD1. The sequenced sample was peripheral blood. The sequence was obtained from a man in his sixties with COVID-19, enrolled during active disease. The CDR3 reads as follows: CASSVDRGLAGNTIYF. The DNA sequence reads TGTGCCAGCAGCGTTGACAGGGGGCTGGCTGGAAACACCATATATTTT.